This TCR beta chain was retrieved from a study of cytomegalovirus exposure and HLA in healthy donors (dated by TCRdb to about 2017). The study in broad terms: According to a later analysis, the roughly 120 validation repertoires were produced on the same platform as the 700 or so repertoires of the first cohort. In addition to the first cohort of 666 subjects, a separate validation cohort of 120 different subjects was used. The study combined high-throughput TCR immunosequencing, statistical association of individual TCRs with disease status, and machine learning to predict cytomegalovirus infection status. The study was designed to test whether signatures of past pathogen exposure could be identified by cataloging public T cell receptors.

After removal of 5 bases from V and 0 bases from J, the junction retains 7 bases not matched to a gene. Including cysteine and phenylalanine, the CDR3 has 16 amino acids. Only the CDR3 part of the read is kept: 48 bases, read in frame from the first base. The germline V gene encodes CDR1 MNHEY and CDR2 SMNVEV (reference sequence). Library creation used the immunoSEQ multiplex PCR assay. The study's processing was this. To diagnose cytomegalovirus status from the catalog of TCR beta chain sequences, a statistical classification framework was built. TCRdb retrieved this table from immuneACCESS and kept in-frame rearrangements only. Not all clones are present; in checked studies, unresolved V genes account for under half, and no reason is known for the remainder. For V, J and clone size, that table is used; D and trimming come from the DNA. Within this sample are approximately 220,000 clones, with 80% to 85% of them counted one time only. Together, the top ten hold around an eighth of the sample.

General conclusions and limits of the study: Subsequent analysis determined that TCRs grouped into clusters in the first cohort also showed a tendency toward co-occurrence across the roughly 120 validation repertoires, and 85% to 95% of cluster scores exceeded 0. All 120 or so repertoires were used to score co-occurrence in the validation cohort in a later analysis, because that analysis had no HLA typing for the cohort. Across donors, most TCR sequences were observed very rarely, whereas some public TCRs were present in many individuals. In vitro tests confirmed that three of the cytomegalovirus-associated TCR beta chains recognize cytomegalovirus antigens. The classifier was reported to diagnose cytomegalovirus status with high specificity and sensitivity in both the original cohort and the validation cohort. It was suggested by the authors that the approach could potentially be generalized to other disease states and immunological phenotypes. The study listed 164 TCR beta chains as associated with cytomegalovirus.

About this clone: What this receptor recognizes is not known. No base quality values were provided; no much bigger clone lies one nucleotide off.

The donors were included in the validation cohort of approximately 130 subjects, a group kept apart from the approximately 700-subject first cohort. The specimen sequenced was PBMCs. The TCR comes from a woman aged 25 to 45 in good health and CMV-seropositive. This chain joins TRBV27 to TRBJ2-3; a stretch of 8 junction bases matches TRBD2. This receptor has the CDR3 CASSTYSGASTDTQYF. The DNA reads TGTGCCAGCAGTACCTATAGCGGGGCTAGCACAGATACGCAGTATTTT.